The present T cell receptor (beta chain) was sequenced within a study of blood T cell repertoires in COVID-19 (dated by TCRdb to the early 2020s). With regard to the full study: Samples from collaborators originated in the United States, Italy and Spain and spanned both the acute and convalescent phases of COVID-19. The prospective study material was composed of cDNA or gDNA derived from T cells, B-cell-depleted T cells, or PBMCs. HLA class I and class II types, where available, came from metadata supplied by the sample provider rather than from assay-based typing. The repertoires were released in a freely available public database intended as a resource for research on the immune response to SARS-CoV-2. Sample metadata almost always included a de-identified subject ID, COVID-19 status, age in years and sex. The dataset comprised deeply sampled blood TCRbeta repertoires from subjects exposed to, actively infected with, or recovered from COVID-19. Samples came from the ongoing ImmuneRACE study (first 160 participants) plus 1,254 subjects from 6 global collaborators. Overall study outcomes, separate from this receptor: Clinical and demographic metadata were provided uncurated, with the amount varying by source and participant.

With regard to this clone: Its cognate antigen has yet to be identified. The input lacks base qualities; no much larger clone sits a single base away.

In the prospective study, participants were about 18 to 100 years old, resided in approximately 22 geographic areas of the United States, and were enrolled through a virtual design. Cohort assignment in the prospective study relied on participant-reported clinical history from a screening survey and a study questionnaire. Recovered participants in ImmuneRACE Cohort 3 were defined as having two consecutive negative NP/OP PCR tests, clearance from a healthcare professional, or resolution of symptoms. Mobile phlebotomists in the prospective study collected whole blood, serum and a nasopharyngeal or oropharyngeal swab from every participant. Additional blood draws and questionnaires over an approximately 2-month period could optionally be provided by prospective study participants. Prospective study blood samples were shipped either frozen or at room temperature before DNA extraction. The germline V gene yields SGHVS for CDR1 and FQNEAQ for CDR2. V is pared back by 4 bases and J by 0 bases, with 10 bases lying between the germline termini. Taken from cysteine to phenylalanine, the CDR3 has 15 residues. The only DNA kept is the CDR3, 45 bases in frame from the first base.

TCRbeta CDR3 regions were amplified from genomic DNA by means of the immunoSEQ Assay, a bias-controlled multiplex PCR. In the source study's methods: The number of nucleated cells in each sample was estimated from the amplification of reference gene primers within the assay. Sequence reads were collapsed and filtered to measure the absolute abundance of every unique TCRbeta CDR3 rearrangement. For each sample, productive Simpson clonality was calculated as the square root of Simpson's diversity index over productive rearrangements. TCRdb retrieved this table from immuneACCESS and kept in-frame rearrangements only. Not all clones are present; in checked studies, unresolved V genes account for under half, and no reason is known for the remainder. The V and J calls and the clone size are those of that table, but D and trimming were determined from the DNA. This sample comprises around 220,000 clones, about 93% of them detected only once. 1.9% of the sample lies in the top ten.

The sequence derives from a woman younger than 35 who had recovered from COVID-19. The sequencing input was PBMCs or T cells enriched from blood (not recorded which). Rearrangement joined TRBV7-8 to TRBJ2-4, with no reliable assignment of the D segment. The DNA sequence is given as TGTGCCAGCAGCTCCTATCGCGGAGCCAAAAACATTCAGTACTTC. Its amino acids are CASSSYRGAKNIQYF.